The clone carrying this TCR beta chain was recorded only once. This CDR3 has 16 residues. Germline V gene lookup returns CDR1 MGHRA and CDR2 YSYEKL. Trimming cost V 3 bases and J 0 bases; bases outside gene matches: 2. This sample is drawn from a study of blood T cell repertoires in COVID-19. Per the study methods: Counts of nucleated cells, estimated from reference gene primer amplification, were obtained. Profiling relied on immunoSEQ multiplex PCR, and the TCRdb table lists in-frame clones only, not all of them. That table gives V, J and clone size, and the DNA gave D and trimming. The sample includes roughly 160,000 clones, about 90% of them seen just once.

The V gene is TRBV4-1, the J gene TRBJ1-4, with 9 bases matching TRBD1. Sequenced input: PBMCs or T cells enriched from blood (not recorded which). The sequence was obtained from a woman between 50 and 59 years old who had recovered from COVID-19. CDR3 nucleotides: TGCGCCAGCAGCCACGGACAGGGGACAACTAATGAAAAACTGTTTTTT. It encodes CASSHGQGTTNEKLFF.